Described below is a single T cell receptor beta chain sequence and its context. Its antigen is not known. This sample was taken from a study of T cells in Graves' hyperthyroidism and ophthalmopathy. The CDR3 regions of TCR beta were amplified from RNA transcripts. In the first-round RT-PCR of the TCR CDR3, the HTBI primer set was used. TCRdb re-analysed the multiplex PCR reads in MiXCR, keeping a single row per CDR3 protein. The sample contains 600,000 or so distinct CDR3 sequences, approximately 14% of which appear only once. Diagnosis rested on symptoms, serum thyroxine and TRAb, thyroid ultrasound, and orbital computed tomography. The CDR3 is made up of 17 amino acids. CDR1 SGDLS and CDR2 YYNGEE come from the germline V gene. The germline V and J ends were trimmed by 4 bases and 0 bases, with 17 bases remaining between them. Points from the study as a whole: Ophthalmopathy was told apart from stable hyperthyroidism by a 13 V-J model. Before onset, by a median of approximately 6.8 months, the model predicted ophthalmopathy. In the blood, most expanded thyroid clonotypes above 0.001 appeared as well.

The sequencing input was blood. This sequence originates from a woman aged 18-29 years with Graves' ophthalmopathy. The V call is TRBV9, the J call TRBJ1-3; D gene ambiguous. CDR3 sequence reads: CASSPTAGGFSGNTIYF. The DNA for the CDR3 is TGTGCCAGCAGCCCAACCGCGGGAGGGTTCTCTGGAAACACCATATATTTT. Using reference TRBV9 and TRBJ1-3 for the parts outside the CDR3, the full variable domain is DSGVTQTPKHLITATGQRVTLRCSPRSGDLSVYWYQQSLDQGLQFLIQYYNGEERAKGNILERFSAQQFPDLHSELNLSSLELGDSALYFCASSPTAGGFSGNTIYFGEGSWLTVV.